The clone carrying this TCR beta chain was recorded many times. By flow cytometry, patients selected for sequencing had shown an expansion of CD8+CD57+ cells. V was pared by 1 base and J by 2 bases, with 9 bases between. This CDR3 has 14 amino acids. CDR1 SGHTA and CDR2 FQGNSA come from the germline V gene. The data were obtained in a study of CD8+CD57+ T cells in acquired aplastic anemia. TCR beta VDJ and CDR3 profiling used genomic DNA as template. Using its own MiXCR run on the reads, TCRdb lists one record per CDR3 protein. The data contain some 150,000 distinct CDR3 sequences, about 52% of them seen just once; the ten biggest clones take up about an eighth.

The source of this sequence is a human donor with aplastic anemia. The specimen was sorted CD4+, CD8+, or CD8+CD57+ T cells (not recorded which) from PBMCs. J is TRBJ2-7 and V is TRBV7-2, with D unclear. The CDR3 protein is CASSLGVAAYEQYF. The CDR3 DNA reads TGTGCCAGCAGCTTAGGAGTGGCAGCCTACGAGCAGTACTTC.